The 32 T cell receptor beta chains reported below all come from one sample, sequenced in a study of blood T cell repertoires in COVID-19. The repertoire was sequenced with immunoSEQ multiplex PCR; TCRdb's copy has only in-frame clones and lacks some. The sample has 25,000 to 35,000 clones; around 90% are singletons. Sequences were obtained from peripheral blood. All receptors come from a man aged 55 to 70 with COVID-19, enrolled during active disease.

This chain's CDR3 is CASSVRVPNEKLFF. In DNA, the CDR3 is TGTGCCAGCAGTGTGAGGGTCCCTAATGAAAAACTGTTTTTT. The V and J genes are TRBV2 and TRBJ1-4; no clear D gene. V was trimmed by 4 bases and J by 3 bases, leaving 9 bases between them. CDR3 length: 14 amino acids. Germline V gene lookup returns CDR1 SNHLY and CDR2 FYNNEI.

The sample holds one count of this clone. The CDR3 region has the DNA TGTGCCAGCAGCGTAGAAGGCTTCCCGGGGGAGACCCAGTACTTC. Amino acids: CASSVEGFPGETQYF. The rearrangement links TRBV9 to TRBJ2-5, with D perhaps matching TRBD2 (5 bases). V gave up 0 bases and J gave up 5 bases, with 14 bases separating them. The CDR3 consists of 15 residues. The germline V gene has CDR1 SGDLS and CDR2 YYNGEE.

The V call is TRBV14, the J call TRBJ2-2; the D is unclear. From germline, CDR1 is SGHDN and CDR2 FVKESK. The CDR3 sequence is 13 residues long. Trimming stripped 5 bases from V and 0 bases from J, with 4 bases between. DNA for the CDR3: TGTGCCAGCAGCAACACGAACACCGGGGAGCTGTTTTTT. This sequence encodes CASSNTNTGELFF.

The chain recombines TRBV2 with TRBJ2-3, with 12 bases aligning to TRBD1. The V gene end was trimmed by 6 bases and the J gene end by 4 bases; junction bases not matched to a gene: 8. The CDR3 loop spans 16 amino acids. CDR1 is SNHLY and CDR2 is FYNNEI in the germline V gene. CDR3 sequence reads: CASRPGTGGWADTQYF. The CDR3 nucleotides read TGTGCCAGCAGACCGGGGACAGGGGGCTGGGCAGATACGCAGTATTTT.

The CDR3 DNA reads TGTGCCAGTAGTCGACGGGACATAGGCTATGGCTACACCTTC. This encodes CASSRRDIGYGYTF. The chain recombines TRBV19 with TRBJ1-2, with D possibly being TRBD1 (6 bases). This CDR3 has 14 amino acids. Germline CDR1 LNHDA, CDR2 SQIVND (reference sequence). Deletions cut 5 bases from V and 4 bases from J, with 14 bases between. Looking up the rest from reference TRBV19 and TRBJ1-2 gives the full variable domain: DGGITQSPKYLFRKEGQNVTLSCEQNLNHDAMYWYRQDPGQGLRLIYYSQIVNDFQKGDIAEGYSVSREKKESFPLTVTSAQKNPTAFYLCASSRRDIGYGYTFGSGTRLTVV.

The chain employs TRBV7-8 and TRBJ1-5; 10 bases are a match to TRBD1. Trimming cost V 3 bases and J 2 bases; bases outside gene matches: 4. Per germline, CDR1 SGHVS and CDR2 FQNEAQ. The CDR3 runs to 16 residues. CDR3 residues: CASSLSTGGRNQPQHF. The CDR3 DNA follows: TGTGCCAGCAGCTTGTCGACAGGGGGCCGCAATCAGCCCCAGCATTTT.

This chain uses TRBV12-3 or TRBV12-4 with TRBJ2-1, with D hard to call. V was clipped by 7 bases and J by 6 bases, with 10 bases between them. The CDR3 runs 12 residues. The CDR3 here is CASNSGANEQFF. The DNA for the CDR3 is TGTGCCAGCAATTCCGGAGCCAATGAGCAGTTCTTC.

The V and J genes are TRBV30 and TRBJ2-1, with D perhaps matching TRBD1 (5 bases). Trimming removed 5 bases from V and 0 bases from J, with 17 bases in between. Germline V CDR1 and CDR2: GTSNPN, SVGIG (reference sequence). The CDR3 is made up of 16 amino acids. CDR3: CAWDLVQENSYNEQFF. In DNA form, the CDR3 reads TGTGCCTGGGACTTAGTACAGGAAAACTCCTACAATGAGCAGTTCTTC.

The chain couples TRBV29-1 to TRBJ2-7; TRBD1 is a possible D gene (6 bases). CDR1 is SQVTM, CDR2 ANQGSEA, per germline. V was shortened by 3 bases and J by 0 bases, with 15 bases between the two germline ends. The CDR3 loop spans 15 amino acids. The CDR3 bases are TGCAGCGTTGATATCCCAACAGGGAGCTCCTACGAGCAGTACTTC. Translating gives CSVDIPTGSSYEQYF.

The genes are TRBV5-5 and TRBJ1-1; no reliable D call. Trimming shortened V by 0 bases and J by 6 bases, and 15 bases separated the two germline ends. From germline, CDR1 is SGHKS and CDR2 YYEKEE (reference sequence). The CDR3 totals 15 residues. CDR3 protein: CASSLEEVGLAEAFF. DNA for the CDR3: TGTGCCAGCAGCTTGGAGGAGGTAGGGCTCGCTGAAGCTTTCTTT.

The gene calls are TRBV9 and TRBJ2-2, with 8 bases fitting TRBD1. The junction had 13 bases not matched to a gene; V was cut back by 3 bases and J by 3 bases. CDR1 is SGDLS, CDR2 YYNGEE, per germline. This CDR3 has 18 residues. This CDR3 is CASSDDRGQVEDTGELFF. In DNA, the CDR3 is TGTGCCAGCAGCGACGACAGGGGCCAGGTTGAGGACACCGGGGAGCTGTTTTTT.

The J gene is TRBJ1-1, the V gene TRBV7-2; TRBD1 matches 7 bases. The length of the CDR3 is 14 residues. Germline CDR1 reads SGHTA; CDR2 reads FQGNSA. V shed 3 bases, J shed 0 bases, and the junction held 1 base outside the gene matches. The CDR3: CASSLTGLNTEAFF. The CDR3, as DNA: TGTGCCAGCAGCTTGACAGGGTTGAACACTGAAGCTTTCTTT.

This clone has more than one count but fewer than ten. CDR3 sequence reads: CASTNSGGSNEKLFF. For the CDR3, the DNA is TGTGCCAGCACTAACTCCGGGGGGTCTAATGAAAAACTGTTTTTT. This chain uses TRBV28 with TRBJ1-4, with a weak D call TRBD1 (5 bases). The germline V and J ends were trimmed by 7 bases and 3 bases, with 15 bases remaining between them. The CDR3 runs 15 residues. Germline V gene sequence: CDR1 MDHEN, CDR2 SYDVKM.

The chain couples TRBV29-1 to TRBJ1-1; D remains unclear. The CDR3 is 13 residues long. V lost 6 bases and J lost 5, with 16 bases in between. CDR1 and CDR2 (germline): SQVTM, ANQGSEA. The chain's CDR3 is CSVTLLRDTEAFF. CDR3 in DNA: TGCAGCGTAACTCTTCTCCGCGATACTGAAGCTTTCTTT.

The V and J genes are TRBV7-8 and TRBJ2-3, with 10 nucleotides matching TRBD2. Germline CDR1 SGHVS, CDR2 FQNEAQ. CDR3 size: 16 residues. The V and J ends lost 1 base and 3 bases, in that order; junction bases with no gene match: 4. The CDR3 reads CASSLGGLARTDTQYF. The CDR3 DNA reads as TGTGCCAGCAGCTTAGGGGGACTAGCGAGAACAGATACGCAGTATTTT.

V gene TRBV21-1 combines with J gene TRBJ2-1; the table's TRBD2 call for D was not verified on the DNA. TRBV21-1 is marked as a pseudogene. The CDR3 length is 12 residues. CDR3: CASSTQTGDEFF. CDR3 nucleotide sequence: TGTGCCAGCAGCACGCAGACGGGAGATGAGTTCTTC.

This chain joins TRBV5-8 and TRBJ2-7, with a tentative D call TRBD1 (6 bases). The CDR3 is 16 amino acids. The germline V and J ends were trimmed by 4 bases and 3 bases, with 20 bases remaining between them. The V gene's germline CDR1 is SGHTS and CDR2 YDEGEE. DNA of the CDR3: TGTGCCAGCAGCACGCAAGTCCGGGACACCCTCTACGAGCAGTACTTC. Its protein product is CASSTQVRDTLYEQYF.

The chain joins TRBV30 to TRBJ2-2, with 7 bases that match TRBD2. Trimming removed 3 bases from V and 8 bases from J; junction bases left unmatched: 9. Germline V lookup: CDR1 GTSNPN, CDR2 SVGIG (reference sequence). CDR3 size: 14 residues. Written as DNA, the CDR3 is TGTGCCTGGAGAAGGGGAGGGCCCACTGGGGAGCTGTTTTTT. It translates to CAWRRGGPTGELFF. Drawing the rest from reference TRBV30 and TRBJ2-2, the complete variable domain is SQTIHQWPATLVQPVGSPLSLECTVEGTSNPNLYWYRQAAGRGLQLLFYSVGIGQISSEVPQNLSASRPQDRQFILSSKKLLLSDSGFYLCAWRRGGPTGELFFGEGSRLTVL.

This clone was found once. V and J are TRBV19 and TRBJ1-3; TRBD1 might be the D (6 bases). This CDR3 contains 15 residues. Looked up from germline, CDR1 is LNHDA and CDR2 is SQIVND (reference sequence). V lost 4 bases, J lost 2 bases, and 12 bases lay in between. CDR3 protein: CASSNTAGAGNTIYF. The CDR3 DNA reads as TGTGCCAGTAGTAACACCGCAGGGGCTGGAAACACCATATATTTT. Variable domain in full (rest from reference TRBV19 and TRBJ1-3): DGGITQSPKYLFRKEGQNVTLSCEQNLNHDAMYWYRQDPGQGLRLIYYSQIVNDFQKGDIAEGYSVSREKKESFPLTVTSAQKNPTAFYLCASSNTAGAGNTIYFGEGSWLTVV.

The chain combines TRBV18 with TRBJ2-1, with 11 nucleotides matching TRBD2. The CDR3 consists of 18 residues. Germline V gene data show CDR1 as KGHSH and CDR2 as LQKENI. Germline trimming cut 6 bases from V and 0 bases from J; bases unmatched to any gene: 10. The CDR3 region is CASSPVIAGGSSYNEQFF. The CDR3 nucleotides read TGTGCCAGCTCCCCAGTGATAGCGGGGGGGAGCTCCTACAATGAGCAGTTCTTC. The full variable domain, completed using reference TRBV18 and TRBJ2-1, is NAGVMQNPRHLVRRRGQEARLRCSPMKGHSHVYWYRQLPEEGLKFMVYLQKENIIDESGMPKERFSAEFPKEGPSILRIQQVVRGDSAAYFCASSPVIAGGSSYNEQFFGPGTRLTVL.

V gene TRBV19 combines with J gene TRBJ2-2, with 11 bases aligning to TRBD2. The CDR3 runs 17 residues. The germline V gene encodes CDR1 LNHDA and CDR2 SQIVND (reference sequence). Germline trimming cut 8 bases from V and 0 bases from J; bases unmatched to any gene: 8. As DNA, the CDR3 is TGTGCCAGTGGAAAGGGACTAGCGGAGCCGAACACCGGGGAGCTGTTTTTT. Protein sequence: CASGKGLAEPNTGELFF. Full variable domain (remainder filled in from reference TRBV19 and TRBJ2-2): DGGITQSPKYLFRKEGQNVTLSCEQNLNHDAMYWYRQDPGQGLRLIYYSQIVNDFQKGDIAEGYSVSREKKESFPLTVTSAQKNPTAFYLCASGKGLAEPNTGELFFGEGSRLTVL.

The chain combines TRBV7-2 with TRBJ1-5; D is ambiguous. V was clipped by 1 base and J by 4 bases, with 5 bases between them. Germline V gives CDR1 SGHTA, CDR2 FQGNSA. There are 13 residues in the CDR3. CDR3 protein: CASSLGRNQPQHF. The DNA for the CDR3 is TGTGCCAGCAGCTTAGGCAGGAATCAGCCCCAGCATTTT.

The chain employs TRBV6-5 and TRBJ2-7; 7 bases agree with TRBD1. Germline V CDR1 and CDR2: MNHEY, SVGAGI. This CDR3 has 14 residues. The ends lost 5 bases at V and 3 bases at J; junction bases unmatched: 7. CDR3 amino acids: CASSLQGSHYEQYF. The CDR3 nucleotides read TGTGCCAGCAGTCTACAGGGGTCCCACTACGAGCAGTACTTC.

The chain uses TRBV6-5 and TRBJ2-3; 12 nucleotides agree with TRBD2. Trimming cost V 8 bases and J 0 bases; bases outside gene matches: 3. Germline V gene sequence: CDR1 MNHEY, CDR2 SVGAGI. The CDR3 covers 15 residues. CDR3 amino acids: CASGLAGLSTDTQYF. CDR3 nucleotide sequence: TGTGCCAGCGGACTAGCGGGACTTAGCACAGATACGCAGTATTTT.

The V gene is TRBV12-5, the J gene TRBJ1-2; 8 nucleotides match TRBD1. This CDR3 region has 14 residues. CDR1 and CDR2 (germline): LGHNT, FRNRAP. V lost 0 bases to trimming and J lost 4 bases; unmatched junction nucleotides: 1. The CDR3 region has the DNA TGTGCTAGTGGTTTGGTACAGGGGGGCTATGGCTACACCTTC. Its protein product is CASGLVQGGYGYTF.

The chain uses TRBV6-5 and TRBJ1-2; TRBD1 is a possible D gene (6 bases). V shed 2 bases and J shed 5 bases, with 12 bases lying between them. The V gene's germline CDR1 is MNHEY and CDR2 SVGAGI. This CDR3 contains 14 residues. CDR3 region: CASSYLAGVYGYTF. CDR3 in DNA: TGTGCCAGCAGTTACCTGGCAGGGGTATATGGCTACACCTTC.

The V and J genes are TRBV28 and TRBJ1-5; TRBD1 agrees at 8 bases. The ends lost 2 bases at V and 8 bases at J; junction bases unmatched: 8. Germline CDR1 is MDHEN and CDR2 is SYDVKM. CDR3 length equals 15 residues. The CDR3 reads CASSLGQGRWKPQHF. The CDR3 nucleotides read TGTGCCAGCAGTTTAGGACAGGGCCGGTGGAAGCCCCAGCATTTT. Drawing the rest from reference TRBV28 and TRBJ1-5, the complete variable domain is DVKVTQSSRYLVKRTGEKVFLECVQDMDHENMFWYRQDPGLGLRLIYFSYDVKMKEKGDIPEGYSVSREKKERFSLILESASTNQTSMYLCASSLGQGRWKPQHFGDGTRLSIL.

The V gene is TRBV2, the J gene TRBJ1-5; no firm D call. The V gene lost 4 bases and the J gene lost 6 bases, with 10 bases spanning the gap. This CDR3 contains 13 residues. Germline CDR1 and CDR2: SNHLY and FYNNEI. The CDR3 is CASSAAAGQPQHF. CDR3 nucleotides: TGTGCCAGCAGTGCCGCGGCGGGTCAGCCCCAGCATTTT.

This clone was seen only once. The chain carries TRBV5-8 and TRBJ1-1, with 7 bases fitting TRBD1. V was pared by 3 bases and J by 0 bases, with 11 bases of the junction left unmatched. CDR1 is SGHTS, CDR2 YDEGEE, per germline. CDR3 length: 17 amino acids. This CDR3 reads CASSSMGQTFMNTEAFF. The CDR3 DNA follows: TGTGCCAGCAGCTCAATGGGACAGACTTTCATGAACACTGAAGCTTTCTTT. Together with reference TRBV5-8 and TRBJ1-1, the CDR3 gives the full variable domain: EAGVTQSPTHLIKTRGQQATLRCSPISGHTSVYWYQQALGLGLQFLLWYDEGEERNRGNFPPRFSGRQFPNYSSELNVNALELEDSALYLCASSSMGQTFMNTEAFFGQGTRLTVV.

V and J are TRBV19 and TRBJ2-1, with TRBD2 matching 8 bases. CDR3 length equals 16 residues. V trimming: 7 bases; J trimming: 5 bases; junction bases outside the gene matches: 13. CDR1 LNHDA and CDR2 SQIVND come from the germline V gene (reference sequence). As DNA, the CDR3 is TGTGCCAGTACCCCCGAGAGCGGGAGTATCCACAATGAGCAGTTCTTC. It encodes CASTPESGSIHNEQFF.

The rearrangement joins TRBV28 to TRBJ1-2; D is undetermined. The CDR3 is 12 residues long. Trimming took off 3 bases at V and 4 bases at J, with 6 bases between the two ends. CDR1 is MDHEN, CDR2 SYDVKM, per germline. The CDR3 region has the DNA TGTGCCAGCAGTTTTAACAGCTATGGCTACACCTTC. It translates to CASSFNSYGYTF.

V gene TRBV4-1 combines with J gene TRBJ1-5; tentative D call: TRBD1 (5 bases). There are 15 residues in the CDR3. CDR1 is MGHRA, CDR2 YSYEKL, per germline. Trimming stripped 1 base from V and 7 bases from J, with 14 bases between. CDR3: CASSQADSETQPQHF. The CDR3 DNA is TGCGCCAGCAGCCAAGCTGACAGTGAAACACAGCCCCAGCATTTT.